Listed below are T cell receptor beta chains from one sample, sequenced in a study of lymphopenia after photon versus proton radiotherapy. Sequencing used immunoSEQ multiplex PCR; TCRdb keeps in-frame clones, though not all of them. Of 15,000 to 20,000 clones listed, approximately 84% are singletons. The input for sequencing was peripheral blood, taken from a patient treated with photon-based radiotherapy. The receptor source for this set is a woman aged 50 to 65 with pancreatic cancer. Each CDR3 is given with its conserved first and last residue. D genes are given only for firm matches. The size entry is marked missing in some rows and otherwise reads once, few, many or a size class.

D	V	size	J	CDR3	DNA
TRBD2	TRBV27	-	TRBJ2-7	CASSLSAGTSVREQYF	TGTGCCAGCAGTTTATCAGCAGGGACTAGCGTCCGCGAGCAGTACTTC
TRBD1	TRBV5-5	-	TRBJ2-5	CASSPWPRDRPSLGETQYF	TGTGCCAGCAGCCCGTGGCCCAGGGACAGACCATCTTTGGGGGAGACCCAGTACTTC
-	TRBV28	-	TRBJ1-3	CASSSGGAGNTIYF	TGTGCCAGCAGTTCGGGGGGCGCTGGAAACACCATATATTTT
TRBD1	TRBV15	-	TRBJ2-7	CATSKWETGIDEQYF	TGTGCCACCAGCAAATGGGAGACAGGGATCGACGAGCAGTACTTC
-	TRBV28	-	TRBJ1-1	CASSLGQGRPEAFF	TGTGCCAGCAGTTTAGGGCAGGGGAGGCCTGAAGCTTTCTTT
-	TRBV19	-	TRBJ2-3	CASSFLGSTDTQYF	TGTGCCAGTAGCTTTCTGGGTAGCACAGATACGCAGTATTTT
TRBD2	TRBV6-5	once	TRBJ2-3	CASSYSGGDTQYF	TGTGCCAGCAGTTACTCGGGAGGGGATACGCAGTATTTT
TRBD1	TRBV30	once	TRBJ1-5	CAWSTPLPDRGGNQPQHF	TGTGCCTGGAGTACACCCCTCCCGGACAGGGGAGGCAATCAGCCCCAGCATTTT
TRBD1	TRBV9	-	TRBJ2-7	CASSVGQGQGAYEQYF	TGTGCCAGCAGCGTAGGTCAAGGACAGGGGGCTTACGAGCAGTACTTC
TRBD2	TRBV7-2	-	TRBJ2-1	CASSSLAGKRRNEQFF	TGTGCCAGCAGCTCCCTAGCGGGAAAGAGGAGGAATGAGCAGTTCTTC
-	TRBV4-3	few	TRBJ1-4	CASSHRREKLFF	TGCGCCAGCAGCCACAGGAGGGAAAAACTGTTTTTT
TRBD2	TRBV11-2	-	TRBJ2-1	CASSPGLAGGKYEQFF	TGTGCCAGCAGCCCCGGACTAGCGGGAGGGAAGTATGAGCAGTTCTTC
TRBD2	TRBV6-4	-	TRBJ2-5	CASRLAGALRETQYF	TGTGCCAGCAGGCTAGCGGGAGCGCTTCGAGAGACCCAGTACTTC
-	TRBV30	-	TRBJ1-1	CAWKHSLNTEAFF	TGTGCCTGGAAACACAGTCTGAACACTGAAGCTTTCTTT
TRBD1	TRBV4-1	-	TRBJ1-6	CASSRQGDNSPLHF	TGCGCCAGCAGTCGACAGGGCGATAATTCACCCCTCCACTTT
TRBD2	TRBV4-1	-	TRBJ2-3	CASSQGGASGRTDTQYF	TGCGCCAGCAGCCAAGGGGGGGCTAGCGGGAGGACAGATACGCAGTATTTT
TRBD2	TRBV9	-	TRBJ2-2	CASSVGLAGAGELFF	TGTGCCAGCAGCGTAGGACTAGCGGGGGCCGGGGAGCTGTTTTTT
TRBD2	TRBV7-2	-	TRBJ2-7	CASSRVPLAGGPGREQYF	TGTGCCAGCAGCCGAGTGCCCCTAGCGGGAGGGCCCGGGCGCGAGCAGTACTTC
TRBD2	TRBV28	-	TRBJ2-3	CASSTQQAGGSTDTQYF	TGTGCCAGCAGTACACAGCAAGCGGGAGGTAGCACAGATACGCAGTATTTT
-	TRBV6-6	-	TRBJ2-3	CASSVNTDTQYF	TGTGCCAGCAGTGTGAACACTGATACGCAGTATTTT
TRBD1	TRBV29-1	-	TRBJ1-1	CSVEITGGTEAFF	TGCAGCGTTGAAATAACAGGGGGTACTGAAGCTTTCTTT
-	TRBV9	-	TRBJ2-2	CASSSGDGELFF	TGTGCCAGCAGCTCAGGGGACGGGGAGCTGTTTTTT
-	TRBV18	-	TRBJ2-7	CASSPMRSYEQYF	TGTGCCAGCTCCCCTATGAGGAGCTACGAGCAGTACTTC
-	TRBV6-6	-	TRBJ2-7	CASSRIQGFLDF	TGTGCCAGCAGTCGAATCCAGGGCTTTTTGGACTTC
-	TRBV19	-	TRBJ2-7	CASSIVGAQGAEQYF	TGTGCCAGTAGTATTGTGGGGGCGCAGGGTGCAGAGCAGTACTTC
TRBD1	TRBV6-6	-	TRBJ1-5	CASSYWTGHLNQPQHF	TGTGCCAGCAGTTACTGGACAGGCCATCTCAATCAGCCCCAGCATTTT
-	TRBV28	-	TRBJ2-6	CASSSTRDGANVLTF	TGTGCCAGCAGTTCCACCCGGGACGGGGCCAACGTCCTGACTTTC
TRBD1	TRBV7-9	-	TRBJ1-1	CASSLVRDRGAEAFF	TGTGCCAGCAGCTTAGTCCGGGACAGGGGCGCTGAAGCTTTCTTT
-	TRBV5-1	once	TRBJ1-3	CASSSDTGSGNTIYF	TGCGCCAGCAGCTCCGATACAGGGTCTGGAAACACCATATATTTT
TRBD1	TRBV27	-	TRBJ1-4	CASSPIGTGGIYEKLFF	TGTGCCAGCAGTCCTATCGGGACAGGGGGGATTTATGAAAAACTGTTTTTT
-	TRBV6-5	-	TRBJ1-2	CASSYSPDWGYTF	TGTGCCAGCAGTTACTCTCCAGATTGGGGCTACACCTTC
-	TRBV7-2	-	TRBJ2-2	CASSSPLSATGELFF	TGTGCCAGCAGCTCCCCCTTGAGCGCCACCGGGGAGCTGTTTTTT
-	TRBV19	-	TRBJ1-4	CASSPRQGNEKLFF	TGTGCCAGTAGTCCACGGCAGGGAAATGAAAAACTGTTTTTT
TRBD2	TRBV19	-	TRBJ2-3	CASSTPTSGSTDTQYF	TGTGCCAGTAGTACCCCGACTAGCGGGAGCACAGATACGCAGTATTTT
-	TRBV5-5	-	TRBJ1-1	CASSLGMNTEAFF	TGTGCCAGCAGCTTGGGCATGAACACTGAAGCTTTCTTT
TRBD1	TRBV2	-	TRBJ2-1	CASKFGTGYNEQFF	TGTGCCAGCAAATTCGGGACAGGGTACAATGAGCAGTTCTTC
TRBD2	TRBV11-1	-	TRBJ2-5	CASSLVSGRPLSQETQYF	TGTGCCAGCAGCTTAGTAAGCGGGAGGCCCCTTAGCCAAGAGACCCAGTACTTC
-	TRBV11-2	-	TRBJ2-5	CASSLDAAAYQEETQYF	TGTGCCAGCAGCTTAGATGCGGCAGCCTACCAAGAAGAGACCCAGTACTTC
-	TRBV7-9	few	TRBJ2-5	CASSLGTVRPGQETQYF	TGTGCCAGCAGCTTAGGAACGGTCCGTCCGGGTCAAGAGACCCAGTACTTC
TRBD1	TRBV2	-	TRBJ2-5	CASSVEGAGETQYF	TGTGCCAGCAGTGTTGAGGGGGCCGGGGAGACCCAGTACTTC
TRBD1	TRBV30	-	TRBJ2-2	CAWIGFGRDRGRARQKGTGELFF	TGTGCCTGGATCGGCTTCGGGAGGGACAGGGGGCGTGCTCGCCAGAAGGGGACCGGGGAGCTGTTTTTT
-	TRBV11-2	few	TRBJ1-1	CASSRQIMNTEAFF	TGTGCCAGCAGTCGACAGATTATGAACACTGAAGCTTTCTTT
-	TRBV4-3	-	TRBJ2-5	CASSQDRAAGGETQYF	TGCGCCAGCAGCCAAGATAGGGCGGCAGGCGGAGAGACCCAGTACTTC
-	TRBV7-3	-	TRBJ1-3	CASSLGPGAGNTIYF	TGTGCCAGCAGCCTGGGACCAGGGGCTGGAAACACCATATATTTT
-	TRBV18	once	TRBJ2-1	CASSPGLSSYNEQFF	TGTGCCAGCTCACCGGGCCTCTCCTCCTACAATGAGCAGTTCTTC
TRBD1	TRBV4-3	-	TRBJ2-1	CASSQEAFVFTGQAYNEQFF	TGCGCCAGCAGCCAAGAAGCCTTCGTTTTCACGGGACAGGCCTACAATGAGCAGTTCTTC
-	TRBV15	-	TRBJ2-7	CATSIDSYEQYF	TGTGCCACCAGCATCGACAGCTACGAGCAGTACTTC
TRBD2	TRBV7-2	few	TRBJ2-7	CASSYLAGSVDYEQYF	TGTGCCAGCAGCTACCTAGCGGGTTCCGTTGACTACGAGCAGTACTTC
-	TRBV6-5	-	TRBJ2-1	CASEDSYNEQFF	TGTGCCAGCGAAGACAGCTACAATGAGCAGTTCTTC
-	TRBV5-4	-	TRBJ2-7	CASSLVGQGNEQYF	TGTGCCAGCAGCTTGGTAGGACAAGGCAACGAGCAGTACTTC